The 22 T cell receptor beta chains in this list originate from one sample, sequenced in a study of vaccination effects on CD4 cells after COVID-19. The method was immunoSEQ multiplex PCR; TCRdb's version includes in-frame clones alone and lacks a portion of them. The data show 27,000 or so clones, approximately 72% seen once. Viral peptide pool expansion of antigen-specific CD4+ T cells preceded sequencing in the ViraFEST assay. It was after 10 days of culture that CD4+ T cells were isolated. The vaccine recipients had no prior SARS-CoV-2 infection, with negative nucleocapsid antibodies. No antigen has been identified for these receptors. Material: CD4+ T cells from PBMCs cultured with SARS-CoV-2 spike peptides, obtained before COVID-19 vaccination. Receptors were obtained from a human donor who received a COVID-19 vaccine.

The J gene is TRBJ1-5, the V gene TRBV24-1; weak D call: TRBD1 (5 bases). The V end was cut by 3 bases, the J end by 9 bases, with 17 bases between. Germline V gene data show CDR1 as KGHDR and CDR2 as SFDVKD. The CDR3 extends over 15 amino acids. Written as DNA, the CDR3 is TGTGCCACCAGTGATGGAGGGACGGAGAATAGGCCCCAGCATTTT. Translated, it gives CATSDGGTENRPQHF.

The CDR3: CASSAGLASPSYNEQFF. In DNA form, the CDR3 reads TGTGCCAGCAGCGCCGGACTGGCTTCGCCTTCCTACAATGAGCAGTTCTTC. This sequence joins TRBV25-1 and TRBJ2-1; TRBD2 is a possible D gene (5 bases). V was cut by 6 bases and J by 1 base, with 19 bases left in between. Germline V CDR1 and CDR2: MGHDK, SYGVNS. The CDR3 totals 17 residues.

The chain uses TRBV11-2 and TRBJ1-3; D gene ambiguous. Germline V CDR1 and CDR2: SGHAT, FQNNGV. The CDR3 is 14 residues long. Between the trimmed V and J ends, which lost 4 bases and 4 bases, there was a span of 11 bases. DNA of the CDR3: TGTGCCAGCAGCTCACGAGAGACCGGAAACACCATATATTTT. Amino acid sequence: CASSSRETGNTIYF.

The V and J genes are TRBV7-6 and TRBJ2-2, with D maybe TRBD1 (5 bases). This CDR3 spans 16 amino acids. Germline V gene lookup returns CDR1 SGHVS and CDR2 FNYEAQ. V was shortened by 4 bases and J by 3 bases, with 15 bases between the two germline ends. The CDR3 loop is CASSSLPDTYTGELFF. The CDR3 DNA is TGTGCCAGCAGCTCCCTCCCGGACACTTACACCGGGGAGCTGTTTTTT.

The chain links TRBV5-1 to TRBJ1-4, with D possibly TRBD1 on 5 matching bases. Trimming removed 0 bases from V and 5 bases from J, with 8 bases in between. This CDR3 has 14 amino acids. The germline V gene has CDR1 SGHRS and CDR2 YFSETQ. CDR3 residues: CASSLAGGNEKLFF. DNA for the CDR3: TGCGCCAGCAGCTTGGCCGGGGGGAATGAAAAACTGTTTTTT.

The chain recombines TRBV7-9 with TRBJ2-5; 7 bases are shared with TRBD1. Looked up from germline, CDR1 is SEHNR and CDR2 is FQNEAQ (reference sequence). The CDR3 contains 14 residues. The trim removed 10 bases at V and 4 bases at J, leaving 12 bases unmatched. The CDR3, as DNA: TGTGCCATTGACGGACAGGATGATGTAGAGACCCAGTACTTC. The encoded protein is CAIDGQDDVETQYF. The complete variable domain, with remaining parts taken from reference TRBV7-9 and TRBJ2-5, reads DTGVSQNPRHKITKRGQNVTFRCDPISEHNRLYWYRQTLGQGPEFLTYFQNEAQLEKSRLLSDRFSAERPKGSFSTLEIQRTEQGDSAMYLCAIDGQDDVETQYFGPGTRLLVL.

The genes are TRBV5-1 and TRBJ2-5; 10 nucleotides line up with TRBD1. This CDR3 contains 15 residues. The germline V gene has CDR1 SGHRS and CDR2 YFSETQ. V lost 5 bases, J lost 1 base, and 5 bases stayed unmatched. DNA for the CDR3: TGCGCCAGCAGGGGGGACAGGGGACTCCAAGAGACCCAGTACTTC. Its protein is CASRGDRGLQETQYF. Based on the CDR3 plus reference TRBV5-1 and TRBJ2-5, the full variable domain is KAGVTQTPRYLIKTRGQQVTLSCSPISGHRSVSWYQQTPGQGLQFLFEYFSETQRNKGNFPGRFSGRQFSNSRSEMNVSTLELGDSALYLCASRGDRGLQETQYFGPGTRLLVL.

The rearrangement joins TRBV7-9 to TRBJ1-1; perhaps TRBD1 as D (6 bases). CDR1 is SEHNR and CDR2 is FQNEAQ in the germline V gene (reference sequence). This CDR3 comprises 14 residues. Trimming pared 3 bases from V and 5 bases from J, leaving 13 bases between. CDR3 nucleotide sequence: TGTGCCAGCAGCTTGGAGGGGGGAGGTACTGAAGCTTTCTTT. As protein: CASSLEGGGTEAFF.

This clone has more than one count but fewer than ten. V is TRBV27 and J is TRBJ2-1; D perhaps matches TRBD2 (5 bases). The V end was cut by 4 bases, the J end by 2 bases, with 12 bases between. Germline V lookup: CDR1 MNHEY, CDR2 SMNVEV (reference sequence). The CDR3 covers 15 residues. CDR3 sequence (DNA): TGTGCCAGCAGTTCGGACTCCCAGGCCTACAATGAGCAGTTCTTC. This codes for CASSSDSQAYNEQFF.

The rearrangement uses TRBV24-1 and TRBJ2-1; the D call may be TRBD1 or TRBD2 (6 bases each). V gave up 1 base and J gave up 7 bases, with 10 bases separating them. This CDR3 is built from 14 residues. The germline V gene has CDR1 KGHDR and CDR2 SFDVKD. The CDR3, as DNA: TGTGCCACCAGTGATTTAGGGGGGCCAAATGAGCAGTTCTTC. Translating it yields CATSDLGGPNEQFF.

This chain links TRBV5-1 with TRBJ1-2; D remains unclear. This CDR3 has 13 amino acids. Germline V gene data show CDR1 as SGHRS and CDR2 as YFSETQ. V lost 2 bases, J lost 7 bases, and 12 bases lay in between. This CDR3 is CASSLTRVSGYTF. As DNA, the CDR3 is TGCGCCAGCAGCTTAACAAGGGTTTCTGGCTACACCTTC.

V gene TRBV27 combines with J gene TRBJ2-7; 8 bases fit TRBD1. With V trimmed by 2 bases and J by 2 bases, 2 bases remained unmatched. The CDR3 is made up of 14 amino acids. From germline, CDR1 is MNHEY and CDR2 SMNVEV (reference sequence). Here the CDR3 DNA reads TGTGCCAGCAGTTTAGGGACAGGACCCTACGAGCAGTACTTC. Encoded protein: CASSLGTGPYEQYF.

The chain employs TRBV27 and TRBJ1-2; 12 bases are shared with TRBD1. This CDR3 region has 17 residues. V was pared by 6 bases and J by 5 bases, with 13 bases of the junction left unmatched. The V gene's germline CDR1 is MNHEY and CDR2 SMNVEV (reference sequence). The CDR3 DNA is TGTGCCAGCAGCAGGGGGAGCGGGACAGGGGGCGCGTATGGCTACACCTTC. Protein sequence: CASSRGSGTGGAYGYTF.

The chain employs TRBV6-5 and TRBJ1-2; possible D gene TRBD1, 6 bases. Trimming removed 5 bases at V and 4 bases at J, with 14 bases between. The CDR3 loop spans 14 amino acids. CDR1 is MNHEY and CDR2 is SVGAGI in the germline V gene. CDR3 nucleotide sequence: TGTGCCAGCAGTCAACAGGGAGTCAGCTATGGCTACACCTTC. It encodes CASSQQGVSYGYTF.

The V and J genes are TRBV5-5 and TRBJ2-7, with D possibly TRBD1 on 6 matching bases. Germline V lookup: CDR1 SGHKS, CDR2 YYEKEE (reference sequence). CDR3 length: 15 amino acids. V lost 0 bases and J 4 bases, leaving 14 bases between the germline ends. In nucleotides, the CDR3 is TGTGCCAGCAGCTTGGCTACCGGGACAATTTACGAGCAGTACTTC. It translates to CASSLATGTIYEQYF.

The chain recombines TRBV5-1 with TRBJ1-1; 7 nucleotides match TRBD1. The CDR3 length is 14 residues. Per the germline V gene, CDR1 is SGHRS and CDR2 is YFSETQ. After removal of 0 bases from V and 7 bases from J, the junction contained 6 bases not matched to a gene. The CDR3 nucleotides are TGCGCCAGCAGCTTGGTGGGGACAGTAGGTGAAGCTTTCTTT. It yields the protein CASSLVGTVGEAFF.

In its sample, this clone was seen a few times. The chain recombines TRBV9 with TRBJ2-1; 13 bases align to TRBD2. Germline CDR1 is SGDLS and CDR2 is YYNGEE. The CDR3 is 16 amino acids. V gave up 0 bases and J gave up 9 bases; unmatched junction bases: 6. The CDR3 bases are TGTGCCAGCAGCGTAGGGACTAGCGGGAGTGGAAGTGAGCAGTTCTTC. This encodes CASSVGTSGSGSEQFF.

V and J are TRBV7-9 and TRBJ2-3, with D hard to call. The CDR3 has 16 amino acids. Trimming cost V 7 bases and J 1 base, with 18 bases left between them. Germline assignment: CDR1 SEHNR and CDR2 FQNEAQ (reference sequence). DNA of the CDR3: TGTGCCAGCACCTGGCTTTTGACTGGGGGCACAGATACGCAGTATTTT. Translating gives CASTWLLTGGTDTQYF.

J is TRBJ2-1 and V is TRBV3-1 (or the pseudogene TRBV3-2); perhaps TRBD2 as D (6 bases). CDR3 length: 15 residues. CDR1 and CDR2 (germline): LGHDT, YNNKEL (reference sequence). V lost 0 bases to trimming and J lost 6 bases, with 12 bases between them. CDR3 loop: CASSQDLVGGNEQFF. Here the CDR3 DNA reads TGTGCCAGCAGCCAAGATCTAGTCGGGGGCAATGAGCAGTTCTTC.

The gene calls are TRBV6-4 and TRBJ2-3; D gene ambiguous. With 0 bases removed from V and 3 bases from J, the gap between germline ends came to 7 bases. This CDR3 spans 14 amino acids. Looked up from germline, CDR1 is MRHNA and CDR2 is SNTAGT. The CDR3 coding sequence is TGTGCCAGCAGTGACTCGATGGAGACAGATACGCAGTATTTT. It is translated as CASSDSMETDTQYF.

The chain recombines TRBV2 with TRBJ1-5; no clear D gene. This CDR3 region has 14 residues. V was shortened by 2 bases and J by 7 bases, with 12 bases between the two germline ends. Germline V gene data show CDR1 as SNHLY and CDR2 as FYNNEI. This CDR3 is CASSERPGPQPQHF. The CDR3 region has the DNA TGTGCCAGCAGTGAAAGGCCAGGTCCGCAGCCCCAGCATTTT.

In its sample, this clone was seen a few times. The CDR3 here is CASSLSGNYGYTF. CDR3 coding DNA: TGTGCCAGCAGTTTGTCAGGGAACTATGGCTACACCTTC. The gene calls are TRBV12-3 or TRBV12-4 and TRBJ1-2; maybe TRBD1 (5 bases). CDR3 length: 13 amino acids. Trimming removed 3 bases from V and 2 bases from J, with 7 bases in between.